This T cell receptor (beta chain) is from a study of OX40 agonist ivuxolimab in advanced cancers. Study-wide background: Dose-escalation patients suffered from hepatocellular carcinoma, melanoma, renal cell or head and neck cancer. Two patients with cutaneous melanoma and one with hepatocellular carcinoma, three in total, showed partial responses.

The CDR3 covers 16 residues. Germline V gene data show CDR1 as SGHNT and CDR2 as YYREEE (reference sequence). V lost 1 base and J lost 6; bases outside the gene matches: 3. Some clones are missing from TCRdb's copy, which holds only in-frame ones; the method was immunoSEQ multiplex PCR. The sample yields 52,000 or so clones, roughly 90% seen once. Study-wide results and limits: With doses of 0.1 to 3.0 mg/kg, CD4+ and CD8+ blood T cells had undergone clonal expansion by week 6.

Of note for this clone: Antigen unknown.

Here the sequenced sample was CD4+ or CD8+ T cells sorted from blood, taken in a trial of the OX40 agonist ivuxolimab. The chain uses TRBV5-4 and TRBJ2-2, with 13 nucleotides matching TRBD2. The source of this sequence is an adult with an advanced solid tumor such as melanoma, head and neck, liver or kidney cancer. CDR3 sequence reads: CASSLRLAGGPGELFF. In DNA, the CDR3 is TGTGCCAGCAGCTTGAGACTAGCGGGGGGCCCCGGGGAGCTGTTTTTT.